This is a list of T cell receptor beta chains from one sample in a study of blood T cell repertoires in COVID-19. The data were produced by immunoSEQ multiplex PCR, yet TCRdb's version contains in-frame clones alone and is incomplete. Among about 190,000 clones listed, about 88% were seen once. The sample comprised peripheral blood. These receptors all come from a woman aged 35 to 49 who had recovered from COVID-19. Both conserved end residues are part of each CDR3.

>TRBV3-1/TRBV3-2|TRBJ2-7
CASSQGFTGDYEQYF
>TRBV27|TRBJ1-2
CASSPGQGTYGYTF
>TRBV7-8|TRBJ2-7
CASSSRQGTYEQYF
>TRBV27|TRBJ1-1
CASRSIRGTEAFF
>TRBV11-3|TRBJ2-1
CASSFGFRGASSYNEQFF
>TRBV6-2/TRBV6-3|TRBJ2-4
CASSSGQGARQNIQYF
>TRBV6-6|TRBJ1-1
CASRALQGAEAFF
>TRBV28|TRBJ1-3
CASSSWTAHSGNTIYF
>TRBV5-1|TRBJ2-3
CASSEAYTDTQYF
>TRBV27|TRBJ2-7
CASGLADAYEQYF
>TRBV28|TRBJ1-5
CASTSGNQPQHF
>TRBV5-1|TRBJ2-1
CASSPPQEWDEQFF
>TRBV28|TRBJ2-3
CASSTSVHRDTQYF
>TRBV10-3|TRBJ2-2
CAISTGTGVGNTGELFF
>TRBV11-2|TRBJ2-7
CASSLRGPQGSHEQYF
>TRBV6-4|TRBJ2-3
CASSDRGAGPTDTQYF
>TRBV6-5|TRBJ2-7
CASSYSTLAVYEQYF
>TRBV4-3|TRBJ2-7
CASSLRDRGGYEQYF
>TRBV11-3|TRBJ2-1
CASSLNPKEGDEQFF
>TRBV19|TRBJ2-1
CASSIATSGNNEQFF
>TRBV9|TRBJ2-2
CASSAPGLAGNTGELFF
>TRBV19|TRBJ2-5
CASKEGETQYF
>TRBV4-2|TRBJ2-1
CASSQKTGGFSGNEQFF
>TRBV6-5|TRBJ2-3
CASSYRSRSTDTQYF
>TRBV24-1|TRBJ1-2
CATSDGGTGGNYGYTF
>TRBV10-3|TRBJ1-1
CAAYNPPEAFF
>TRBV6-5|TRBJ1-5
CASSYSEDGEYPQHF
>TRBV9|TRBJ2-6
CASSVRGSGANVLTF
>TRBV6-5|TRBJ2-7
CASGQDSGEQYF
>TRBV19|TRBJ2-5
CASSMTSGSGETQYF
>TRBV24-1|TRBJ1-2
CATSAGGEGYTF
>TRBV6-5|TRBJ2-1
CASLAGVSYNEQFF
>TRBV6-5|TRBJ1-1
CASSPEGLGTEAFF